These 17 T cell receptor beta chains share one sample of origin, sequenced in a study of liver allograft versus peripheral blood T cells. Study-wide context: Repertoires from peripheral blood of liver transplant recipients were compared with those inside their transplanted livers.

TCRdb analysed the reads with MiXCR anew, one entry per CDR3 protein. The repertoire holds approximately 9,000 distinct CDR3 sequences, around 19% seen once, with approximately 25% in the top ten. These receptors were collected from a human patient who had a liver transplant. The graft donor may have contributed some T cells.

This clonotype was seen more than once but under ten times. The CDR3 DNA reads as TGCGCCAGCAGCGTAGGGACGGCTAGGAACACTGAAGCTTTCTTT. Translating gives CASSVGTARNTEAFF. This chain links TRBV5-1 with TRBJ1-1; D is perhaps TRBD1 (5 bases). Germline V gives CDR1 SGHRS, CDR2 YFSETQ. V lost 4 bases to trimming and J lost 1 base, with 14 bases between them. The CDR3 loop spans 15 amino acids.

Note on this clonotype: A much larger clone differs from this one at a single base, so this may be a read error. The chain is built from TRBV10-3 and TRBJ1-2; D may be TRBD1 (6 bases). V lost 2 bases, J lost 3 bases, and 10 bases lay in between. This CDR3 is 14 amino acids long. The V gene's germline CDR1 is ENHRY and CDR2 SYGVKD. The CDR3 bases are TGTGCCATCAGTGAGACAGGGTTCGACTATGGCTACACCTTC. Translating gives CAISETGFDYGYTF.

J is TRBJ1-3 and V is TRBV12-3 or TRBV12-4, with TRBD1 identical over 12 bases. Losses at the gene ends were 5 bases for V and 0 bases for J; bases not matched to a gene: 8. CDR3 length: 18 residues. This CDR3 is CASSRGGQGANSGNTIYF. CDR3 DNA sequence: TGTGCCAGCAGTCGAGGGGGACAGGGGGCTAACTCTGGAAACACCATATATTTT.

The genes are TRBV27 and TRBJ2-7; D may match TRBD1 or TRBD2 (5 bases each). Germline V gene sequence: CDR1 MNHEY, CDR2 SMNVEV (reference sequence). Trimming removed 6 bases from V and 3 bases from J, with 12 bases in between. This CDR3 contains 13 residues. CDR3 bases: TGTGCCAGCAGGGTTCGAGGGGACTACGAGCAGTACTTC. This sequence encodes CASRVRGDYEQYF.

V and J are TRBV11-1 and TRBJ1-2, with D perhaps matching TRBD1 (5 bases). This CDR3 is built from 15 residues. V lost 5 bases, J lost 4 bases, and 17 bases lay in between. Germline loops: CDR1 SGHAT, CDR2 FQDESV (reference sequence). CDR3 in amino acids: CASSLGVQLPYGYTF. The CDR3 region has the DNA TGTGCCAGCAGCCTAGGGGTACAGCTACCCTATGGCTACACCTTC.

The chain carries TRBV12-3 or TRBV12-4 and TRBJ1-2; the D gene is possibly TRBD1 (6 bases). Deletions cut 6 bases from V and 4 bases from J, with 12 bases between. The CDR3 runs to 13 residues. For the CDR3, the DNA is TGTGCCAGCAGCTTGGGGACACTCTATGGCTACACCTTC. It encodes CASSLGTLYGYTF.

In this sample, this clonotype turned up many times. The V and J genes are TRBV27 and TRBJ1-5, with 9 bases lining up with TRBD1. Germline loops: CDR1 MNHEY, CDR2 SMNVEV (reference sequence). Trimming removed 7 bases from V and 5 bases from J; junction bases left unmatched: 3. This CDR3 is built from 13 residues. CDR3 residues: CASTTGGHQPQHF. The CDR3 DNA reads TGTGCCAGCACCACAGGGGGCCATCAGCCCCAGCATTTT.

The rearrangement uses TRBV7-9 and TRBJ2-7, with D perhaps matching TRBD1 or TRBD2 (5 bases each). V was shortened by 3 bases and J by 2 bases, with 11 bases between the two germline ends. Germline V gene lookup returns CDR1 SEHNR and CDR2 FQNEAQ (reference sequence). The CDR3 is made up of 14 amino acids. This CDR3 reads CASSFGGMPYEQYF. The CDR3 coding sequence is TGTGCCAGCAGCTTTGGGGGTATGCCCTACGAGCAGTACTTC.

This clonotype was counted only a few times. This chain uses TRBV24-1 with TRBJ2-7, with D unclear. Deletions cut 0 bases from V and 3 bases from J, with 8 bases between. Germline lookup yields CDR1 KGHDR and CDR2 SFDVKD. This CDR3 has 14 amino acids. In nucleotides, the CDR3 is TGTGCCACCAGTGATTTGCACAATTTCTACGAGCAGTACTTC. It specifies CATSDLHNFYEQYF.

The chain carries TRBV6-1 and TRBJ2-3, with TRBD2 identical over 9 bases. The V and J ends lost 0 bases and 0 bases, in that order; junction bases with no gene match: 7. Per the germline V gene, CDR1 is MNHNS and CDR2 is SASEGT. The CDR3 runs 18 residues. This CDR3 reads CASSEARGGKTSTDTQYF. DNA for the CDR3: TGTGCCAGCAGTGAAGCGCGGGGGGGGAAAACTAGCACAGATACGCAGTATTTT.

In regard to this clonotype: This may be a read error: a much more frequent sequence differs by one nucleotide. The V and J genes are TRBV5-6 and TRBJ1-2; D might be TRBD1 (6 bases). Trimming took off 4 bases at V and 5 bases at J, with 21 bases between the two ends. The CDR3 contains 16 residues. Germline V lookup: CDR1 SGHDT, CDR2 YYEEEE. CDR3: CASSPTRGGIVYGYTF. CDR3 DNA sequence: TGTGCCAGCAGCCCCACCCGAGGGGGGATCGTTTATGGCTACACCTTC.

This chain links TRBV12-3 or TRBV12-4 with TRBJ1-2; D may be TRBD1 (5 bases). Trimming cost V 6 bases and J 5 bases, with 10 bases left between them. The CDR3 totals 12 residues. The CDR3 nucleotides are TGTGCCAGCAGCCAGGGTGGGTATGGCTACACCTTC. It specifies CASSQGGYGYTF.

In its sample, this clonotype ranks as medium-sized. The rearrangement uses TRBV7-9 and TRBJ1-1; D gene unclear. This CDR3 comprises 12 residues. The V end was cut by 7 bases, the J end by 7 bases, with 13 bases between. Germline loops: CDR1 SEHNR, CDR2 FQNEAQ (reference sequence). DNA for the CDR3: TGTGCCAGCATCCTTCCTACAGATGAAGCTTTCTTT. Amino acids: CASILPTDEAFF.

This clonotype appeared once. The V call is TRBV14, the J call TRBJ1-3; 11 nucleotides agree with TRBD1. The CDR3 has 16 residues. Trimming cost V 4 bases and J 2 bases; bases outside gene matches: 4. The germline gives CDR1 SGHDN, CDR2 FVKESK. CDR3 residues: CASSRGQGATGNTIYF. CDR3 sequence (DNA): TGTGCCAGCAGCCGTGGACAGGGGGCGACTGGAAACACCATATATTTT.

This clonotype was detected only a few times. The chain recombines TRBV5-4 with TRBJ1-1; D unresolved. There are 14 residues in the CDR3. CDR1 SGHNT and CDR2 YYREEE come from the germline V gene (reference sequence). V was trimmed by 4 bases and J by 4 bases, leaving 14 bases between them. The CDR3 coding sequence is TGTGCCAGCAGCCCCTGGGGAGGGCCCACTGAAGCTTTCTTT. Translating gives CASSPWGGPTEAFF.

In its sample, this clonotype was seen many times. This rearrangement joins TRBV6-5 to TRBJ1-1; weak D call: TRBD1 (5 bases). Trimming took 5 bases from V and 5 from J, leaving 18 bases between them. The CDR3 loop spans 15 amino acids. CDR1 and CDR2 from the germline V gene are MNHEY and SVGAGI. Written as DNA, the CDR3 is TGTGCCAGCAGTCCCCTCCCTCAGGGCCGGACTGAAGCTTTCTTT. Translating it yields CASSPLPQGRTEAFF.

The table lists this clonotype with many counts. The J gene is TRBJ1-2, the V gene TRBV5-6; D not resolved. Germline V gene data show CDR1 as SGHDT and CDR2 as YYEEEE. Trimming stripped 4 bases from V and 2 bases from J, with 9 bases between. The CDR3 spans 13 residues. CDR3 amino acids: CASSTTVNYGYTF. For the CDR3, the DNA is TGTGCCAGCAGCACTACGGTAAACTATGGCTACACCTTC.